This T cell receptor (beta chain) was identified in a study of shared clonotypes between healthy human individuals (dated by TCRdb to 2018 to 2020). For the study in its entirety: The cohort included a few men and a couple of women between 18 and 49 years of age. Per donor, three plates each were used for CD4 naive and CD4 memory, two for CD8 naive, and one for CD8 memory. To increase sequencing depth and limit assay-specific biases, different laboratories used diverse techniques to prepare libraries and sequence TCR repertoires. Per donor, leukapheresis produced somewhere between about 0.94 and 9.5 billion PBMCs. To estimate repertoire size and how much clonotypes are shared between individuals, the study performed deep sequencing of blood TCR repertoires from roughly five healthy adults.

Trimming removed 5 bases from V and 0 bases from J, leaving 11 bases between the germline ends. The germline V gene gives CDR1 as MDHEN and CDR2 as SYDVKM. The CDR3 covers 15 residues, taking in both the cysteine and the phenylalanine. Kept here is only the CDR3 DNA, which spans 45 bases and is read in frame from base 1. The donors were healthy, HIV-negative adults with no recently reported acute infections or vaccinations. Only Caucasian adults living in Nashville, Tennessee, USA were represented among the donors. CD4+ T cells were enriched by magnetic negative selection; naive cells were then positively selected on CD45RA, and the negative fraction formed the memory subset. Blood was collected by leukapheresis, and PBMCs were isolated by Ficoll-Histopaque density gradient centrifugation and then cryopreserved in liquid nitrogen vapor phase. Purity and quantity of every magnetically sorted T cell population were checked by analytical flow cytometry. Each sorted fraction had its genomic DNA isolated and then quantified by UV absorbance on a Nanodrop 2000c.

As for this clone: Its target antigen remains unknown. The input lacks base qualities; no much larger clone sits a single base away.

The full study reports these points: Incomplete sequencing was indicated by rarefaction of sorted-subset datasets, despite the large sequencing depth. Naive subsets generally had larger estimated clonotype richness than memory subsets did. The genetic and exposure-history diversity represented was limited by the small number of donors. Only blood was sampled, and tissue TCR repertoires likely differ from those in blood. Pairwise subsampling led to the expectation that sequencing depth would affect the degree of clonotype sharing among donors. Clonotypes shared by all four sorted-subset donors showed higher generation probabilities than non-shared clonotypes. Sharing across a few donors was observed for around 5% of naive CD4, 3.5% of naive CD8, 2% to 2.5% of memory CD4, and roughly 0.4% of memory CD8 clonotypes.

Using the deep immunoSEQ assay, multiplex PCR amplified TCR CDR3 regions from genomic DNA. For each cell subset, the extracted genomic DNA was distributed evenly across all wells of several immunoSEQ 96-well plates, and each plate served as one replicate. For sorted subsets, approximately 210 ng of genomic DNA, equivalent to 25,000 to 35,000 T cell genomes, went into each replicate PCR. Purified libraries were quantified with a Qubit 3.0 fluorometer, sized on a Bioanalyzer 2100, and re-quantified with the KAPA Library Quantification kit. A separate single-read 150-cycle Illumina NextSeq 550 flow cell was used to sequence each immunoSEQ 96-well plate. The study's own analysis went as follows. Because the immunoSEQ output held only junctional sequences and lacked quality scores, the filtering could not match the filtering applied to full-length reads. To assign V/J genes and CDR3, sequences were annotated against IMGT germline references using PyIR, a Python wrapper for IgBLAST v1.9. Any read was removed if the V/J assignment was weak (E-value above 1e-6), the CDR3 was missing, or the read contained stop codons, out-of-frame junctions, or ambiguous translated residues. A V3J clonotype was defined by an identical inferred V gene, J gene, and CDR3 amino acid sequence. Percentage overlap between repertoires was calculated by dividing the number of shared unique clonotypes by the size of the smaller repertoire. RTK rarefaction, the Chao1 estimator, and Recon v2.1 estimates of unobserved clonotypes were used to assess repertoire richness. For all TCRbeta clonotypes obtained by the gDNA method from several donors, generation probabilities were computed with OLGA. TCRdb provides this immuneACCESS table in a form limited to in-frame rearrangements. Some clones are lacking; in checked studies, under half of them reflect an unresolved V gene, and why the rest are absent is not known. V and J calls and clone size are as listed in that table; D and trimming were resolved from the DNA. In this sample the table shows about 1.1 million clones, around three quarters of which occur a single time. Jointly, the top ten make up approximately 0.9% of the sample.

This TCR was recovered from a man between 18 and 29 years old in good health. Some clones in this sample may be carry-over from other donors' samples. The chain couples TRBV28 to TRBJ2-1; TRBD1 could be the D gene, as 5 bases match. The sample taken for sequencing was memory CD4+ T cells from PBMCs. The cell subset or site label on this specimen signifies: CD45RA-negative fraction. In nucleotides, the sequence is TGTGCCAGCAGTCCCCTGACAGTCTCCTACAATGAGCAGTTCTTC. The translation is CASSPLTVSYNEQFF.